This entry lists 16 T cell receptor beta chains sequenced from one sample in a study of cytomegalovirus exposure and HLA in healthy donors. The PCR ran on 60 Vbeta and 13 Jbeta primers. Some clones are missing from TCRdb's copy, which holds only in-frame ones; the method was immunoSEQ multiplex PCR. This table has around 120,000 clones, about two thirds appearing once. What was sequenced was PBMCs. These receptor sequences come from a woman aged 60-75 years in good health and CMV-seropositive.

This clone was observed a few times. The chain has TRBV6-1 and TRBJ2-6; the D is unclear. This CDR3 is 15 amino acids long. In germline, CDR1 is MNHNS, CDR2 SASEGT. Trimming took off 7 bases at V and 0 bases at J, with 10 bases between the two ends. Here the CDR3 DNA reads TGTGCCAGCACAGGTCAGAGCTCTGGGGCCAACGTCCTGACTTTC. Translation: CASTGQSSGANVLTF.

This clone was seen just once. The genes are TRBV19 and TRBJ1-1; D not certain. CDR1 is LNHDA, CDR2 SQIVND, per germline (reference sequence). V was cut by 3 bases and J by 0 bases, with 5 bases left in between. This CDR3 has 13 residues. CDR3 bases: TGTGCCAGTAGTATGACACTGAACACTGAAGCTTTCTTT. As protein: CASSMTLNTEAFF. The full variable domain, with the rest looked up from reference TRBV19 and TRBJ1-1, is DGGITQSPKYLFRKEGQNVTLSCEQNLNHDAMYWYRQDPGQGLRLIYYSQIVNDFQKGDIAEGYSVSREKKESFPLTVTSAQKNPTAFYLCASSMTLNTEAFFGQGTRLTVV.

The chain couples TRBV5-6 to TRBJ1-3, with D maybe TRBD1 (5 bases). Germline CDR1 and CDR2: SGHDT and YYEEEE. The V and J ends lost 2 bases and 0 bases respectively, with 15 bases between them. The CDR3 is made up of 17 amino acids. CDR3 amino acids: CASSFPGTETSGNTIYF. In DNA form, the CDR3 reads TGTGCCAGCAGCTTCCCCGGGACTGAAACCTCTGGAAACACCATATATTTT.

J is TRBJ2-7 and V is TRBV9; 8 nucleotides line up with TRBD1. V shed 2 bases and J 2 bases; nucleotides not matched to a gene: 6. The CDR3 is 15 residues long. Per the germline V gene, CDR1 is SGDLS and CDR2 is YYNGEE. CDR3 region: CASSVSWTGTYEQYF. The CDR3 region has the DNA TGTGCCAGCAGCGTGTCGTGGACAGGGACCTACGAGCAGTACTTC. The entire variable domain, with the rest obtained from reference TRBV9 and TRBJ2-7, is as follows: DSGVTQTPKHLITATGQRVTLRCSPRSGDLSVYWYQQSLDQGLQFLIQYYNGEERAKGNILERFSAQQFPDLHSELNLSSLELGDSALYFCASSVSWTGTYEQYFGPGTRLTVT.

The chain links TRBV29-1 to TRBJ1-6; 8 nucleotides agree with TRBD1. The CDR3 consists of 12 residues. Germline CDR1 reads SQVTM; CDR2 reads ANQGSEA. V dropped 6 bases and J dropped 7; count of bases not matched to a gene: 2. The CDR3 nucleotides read TGCAGCGTAGGGACAGGAAATTCACCCCTCCACTTT. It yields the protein CSVGTGNSPLHF.

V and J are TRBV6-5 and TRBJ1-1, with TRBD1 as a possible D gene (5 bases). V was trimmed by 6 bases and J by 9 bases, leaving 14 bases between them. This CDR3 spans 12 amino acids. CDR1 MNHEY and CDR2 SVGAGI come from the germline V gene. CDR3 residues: CASSLRGSQAFF. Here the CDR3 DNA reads TGTGCCAGCAGCTTAAGGGGCAGCCAAGCTTTCTTT.

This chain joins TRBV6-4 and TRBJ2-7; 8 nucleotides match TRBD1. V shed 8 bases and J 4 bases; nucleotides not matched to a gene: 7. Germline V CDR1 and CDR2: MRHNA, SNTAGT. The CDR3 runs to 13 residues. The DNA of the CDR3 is TGTGCCAGCCCGGACAGGGTGGTGTACGAGCAGTACTTC. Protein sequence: CASPDRVVYEQYF.

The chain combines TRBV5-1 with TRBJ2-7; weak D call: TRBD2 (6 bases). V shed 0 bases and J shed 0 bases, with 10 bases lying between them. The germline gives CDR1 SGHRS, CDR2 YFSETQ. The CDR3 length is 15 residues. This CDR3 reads CASSLAGLSSYEQYF. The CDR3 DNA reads TGCGCCAGCAGCTTGGCGGGACTTAGCTCCTACGAGCAGTACTTC.

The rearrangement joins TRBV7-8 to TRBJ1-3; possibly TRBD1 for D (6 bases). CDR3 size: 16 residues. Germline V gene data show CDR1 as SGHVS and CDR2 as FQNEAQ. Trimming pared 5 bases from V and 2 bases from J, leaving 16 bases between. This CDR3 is CASSPPGQRPGNTIYF. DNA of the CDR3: TGTGCCAGCAGCCCCCCCGGACAGCGACCTGGAAACACCATATATTTT.

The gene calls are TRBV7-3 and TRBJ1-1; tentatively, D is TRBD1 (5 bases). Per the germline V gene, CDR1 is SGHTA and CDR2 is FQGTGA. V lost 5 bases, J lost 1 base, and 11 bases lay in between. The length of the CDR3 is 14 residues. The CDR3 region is CASSPLGPNTEAFF. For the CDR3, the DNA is TGTGCCAGCAGCCCCCTGGGGCCGAACACTGAAGCTTTCTTT.

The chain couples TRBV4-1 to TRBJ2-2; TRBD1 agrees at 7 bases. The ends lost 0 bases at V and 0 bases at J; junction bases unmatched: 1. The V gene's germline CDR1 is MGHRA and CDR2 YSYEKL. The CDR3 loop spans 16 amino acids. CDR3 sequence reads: CASSQDRGPNTGELFF. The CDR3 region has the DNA TGCGCCAGCAGCCAAGATAGGGGGCCGAACACCGGGGAGCTGTTTTTT.

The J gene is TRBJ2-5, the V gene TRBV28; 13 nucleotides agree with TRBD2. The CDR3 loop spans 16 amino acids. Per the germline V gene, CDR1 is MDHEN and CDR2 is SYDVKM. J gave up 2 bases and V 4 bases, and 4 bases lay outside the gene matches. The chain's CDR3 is CASSSGTSGAQETQYF. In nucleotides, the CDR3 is TGTGCCAGCAGTTCGGGGACTAGCGGGGCTCAAGAGACCCAGTACTTC.

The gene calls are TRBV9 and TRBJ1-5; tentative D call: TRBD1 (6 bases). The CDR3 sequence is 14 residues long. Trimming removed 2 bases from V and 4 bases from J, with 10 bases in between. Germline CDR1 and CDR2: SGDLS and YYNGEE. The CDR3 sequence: CASSVRDTNQPQHF. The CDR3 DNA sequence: TGTGCCAGCAGCGTCCGGGACACTAATCAGCCCCAGCATTTT. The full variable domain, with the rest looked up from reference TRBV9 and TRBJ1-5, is DSGVTQTPKHLITATGQRVTLRCSPRSGDLSVYWYQQSLDQGLQFLIQYYNGEERAKGNILERFSAQQFPDLHSELNLSSLELGDSALYFCASSVRDTNQPQHFGDGTRLSIL.

This CDR3 reads CATSRGIGTGSYEQYF. The CDR3 nucleotides read TGTGCCACCAGCAGAGGTATTGGGACAGGGTCCTACGAGCAGTACTTC. The chain is built from TRBV15 and TRBJ2-7; 9 bases map to TRBD1. Losses at the gene ends were 1 base for V and 1 base for J; bases not matched to a gene: 5. From germline, CDR1 is LNHNV and CDR2 YYDKDF (reference sequence). The CDR3 contains 16 residues.

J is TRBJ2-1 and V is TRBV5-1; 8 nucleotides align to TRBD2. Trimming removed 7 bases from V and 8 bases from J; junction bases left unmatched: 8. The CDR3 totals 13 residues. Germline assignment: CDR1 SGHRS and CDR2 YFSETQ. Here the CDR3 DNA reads TGCGCCAGCGGGCTAGCGGGCCTCGATGAGCAGTTCTTC. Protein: CASGLAGLDEQFF.

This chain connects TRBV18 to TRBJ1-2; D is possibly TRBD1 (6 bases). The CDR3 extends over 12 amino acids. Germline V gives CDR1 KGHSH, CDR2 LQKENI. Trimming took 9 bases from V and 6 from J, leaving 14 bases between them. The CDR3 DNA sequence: TGTGCCAGTTCAACAGGGAGGGATGGCTACACCTTC. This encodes CASSTGRDGYTF.